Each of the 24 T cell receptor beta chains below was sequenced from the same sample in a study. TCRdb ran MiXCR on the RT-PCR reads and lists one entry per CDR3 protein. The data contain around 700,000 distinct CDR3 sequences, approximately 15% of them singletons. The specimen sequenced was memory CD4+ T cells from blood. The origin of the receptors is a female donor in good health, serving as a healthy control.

The CDR3 sequence is CASRANLAGGADTQYF. CDR3 DNA sequence: TGTGCCAGCAGAGCAAACTTAGCGGGAGGTGCCGATACGCAGTATTTT. The rearrangement joins TRBV7-2 to TRBJ2-3, with TRBD2 identical over 10 bases. V gave up 6 bases and J gave up 6 bases; unmatched junction bases: 12. The CDR3 length is 16 residues. The germline V gene has CDR1 SGHTA and CDR2 FQGNSA.

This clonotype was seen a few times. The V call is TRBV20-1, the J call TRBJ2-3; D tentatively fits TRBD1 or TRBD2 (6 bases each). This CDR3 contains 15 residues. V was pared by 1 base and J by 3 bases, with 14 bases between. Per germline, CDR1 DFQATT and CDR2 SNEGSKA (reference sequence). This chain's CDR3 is CSARGGAGRTDTQYF. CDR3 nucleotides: TGCAGTGCTAGAGGGGGGGCTGGGAGGACAGATACGCAGTATTTT.

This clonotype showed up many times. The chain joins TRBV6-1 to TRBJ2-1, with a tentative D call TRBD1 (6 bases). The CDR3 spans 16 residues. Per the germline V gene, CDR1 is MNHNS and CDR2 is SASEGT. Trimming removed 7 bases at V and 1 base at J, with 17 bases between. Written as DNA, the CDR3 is TGTGCCAGCACCCAAAGGGCACAGGGATCCTACAATGAGCAGTTCTTC. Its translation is CASTQRAQGSYNEQFF.

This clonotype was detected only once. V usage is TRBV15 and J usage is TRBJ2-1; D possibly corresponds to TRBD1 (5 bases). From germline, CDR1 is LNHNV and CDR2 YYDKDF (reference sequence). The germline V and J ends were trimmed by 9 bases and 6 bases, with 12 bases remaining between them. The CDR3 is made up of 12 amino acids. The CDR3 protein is CATTDRPNEQFF. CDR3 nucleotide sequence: TGTGCCACGACCGACAGACCCAATGAGCAGTTCTTC. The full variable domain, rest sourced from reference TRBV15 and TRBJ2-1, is DAMVIQNPRYQVTQFGKPVTLSCSQTLNHNVMYWYQQKSSQAPKLLFHYYDKDFNNEADTPDNFQSRRPNTSFCFLDIRSPGLGDTAMYLCATTDRPNEQFFGPGTRLTVL.

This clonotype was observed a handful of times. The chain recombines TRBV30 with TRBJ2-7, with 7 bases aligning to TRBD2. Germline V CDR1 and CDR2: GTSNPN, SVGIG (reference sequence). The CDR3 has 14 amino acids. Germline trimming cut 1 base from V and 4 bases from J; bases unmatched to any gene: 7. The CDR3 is CAWSEGGSSYEQYF. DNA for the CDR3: TGTGCCTGGAGTGAAGGCGGGAGTAGTTACGAGCAGTACTTC.

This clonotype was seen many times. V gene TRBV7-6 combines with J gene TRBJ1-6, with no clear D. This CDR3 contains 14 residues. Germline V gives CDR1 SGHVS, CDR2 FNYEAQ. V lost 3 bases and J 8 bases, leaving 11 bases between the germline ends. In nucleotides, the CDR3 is TGTGCCAGCAGCTTTGGGGATGGGGATTCACCCCTCCACTTT. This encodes CASSFGDGDSPLHF.

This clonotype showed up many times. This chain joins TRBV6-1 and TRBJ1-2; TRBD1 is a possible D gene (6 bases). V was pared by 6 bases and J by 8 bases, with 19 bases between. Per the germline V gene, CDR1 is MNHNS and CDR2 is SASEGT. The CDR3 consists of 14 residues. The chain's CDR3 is CASRKQGEVAGYTF. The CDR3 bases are TGTGCCAGCAGAAAACAGGGAGAAGTTGCGGGCTACACCTTC.

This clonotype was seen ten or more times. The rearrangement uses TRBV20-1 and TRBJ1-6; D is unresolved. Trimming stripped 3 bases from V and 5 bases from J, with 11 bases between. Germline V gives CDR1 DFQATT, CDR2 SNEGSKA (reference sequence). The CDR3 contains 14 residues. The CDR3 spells CSARTGDNNSPLHF. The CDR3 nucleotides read TGCAGTGCTAGGACCGGGGATAATAATTCACCCCTCCACTTT.

The CDR3 DNA is TGCAGTGCTAGCTTCGGCGGGACTGGCACAGATACGCAGTATTTT. Its translation: CSASFGGTGTDTQYF. This sequence joins TRBV20-1 and TRBJ2-3; D might be TRBD2 (6 bases). Trimming took off 3 bases at V and 1 base at J, with 14 bases between the two ends. Germline CDR1 is DFQATT and CDR2 is SNEGSKA (reference sequence). The length of the CDR3 is 15 residues.

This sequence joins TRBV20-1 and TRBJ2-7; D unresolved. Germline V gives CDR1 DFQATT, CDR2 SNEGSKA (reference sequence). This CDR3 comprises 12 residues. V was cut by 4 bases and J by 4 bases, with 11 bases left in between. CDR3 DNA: TGCAGTGCTACCGAAACAGTTTACGAGCAGTACTTC. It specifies CSATETVYEQYF.

CDR3 bases: TGTGCCAGCAGTCCCCAAGGAAGCTACTCTGGAAACACCATATATTTT. Its translation: CASSPQGSYSGNTIYF. The chain couples TRBV6-6 to TRBJ1-3; D not resolved. Germline assignment: CDR1 MNHNY and CDR2 SVGAGI (reference sequence). V was pared by 5 bases and J by 0 bases, with 14 bases between. This CDR3 is built from 16 residues.

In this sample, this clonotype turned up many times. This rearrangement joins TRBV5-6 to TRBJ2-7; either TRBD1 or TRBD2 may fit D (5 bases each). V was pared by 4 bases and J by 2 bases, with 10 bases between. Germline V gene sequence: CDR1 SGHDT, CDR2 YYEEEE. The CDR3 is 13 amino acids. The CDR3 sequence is CASSRGPPYEQYF. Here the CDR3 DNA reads TGTGCCAGCAGCCGGGGACCCCCCTACGAGCAGTACTTC.

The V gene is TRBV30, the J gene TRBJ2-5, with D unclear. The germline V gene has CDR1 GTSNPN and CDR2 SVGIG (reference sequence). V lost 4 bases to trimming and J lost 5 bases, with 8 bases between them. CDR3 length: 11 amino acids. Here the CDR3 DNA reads TGTGCCTGGATAATTTACGAGACCCAGTACTTC. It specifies CAWIIYETQYF.

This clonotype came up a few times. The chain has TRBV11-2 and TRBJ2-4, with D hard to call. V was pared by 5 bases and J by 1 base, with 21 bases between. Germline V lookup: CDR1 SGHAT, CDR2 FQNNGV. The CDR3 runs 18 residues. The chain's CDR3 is CASSQGSGGVKAKNIQYF. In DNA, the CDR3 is TGTGCCAGCAGCCAAGGGTCTGGTGGGGTTAAGGCCAAAAACATTCAGTACTTC.

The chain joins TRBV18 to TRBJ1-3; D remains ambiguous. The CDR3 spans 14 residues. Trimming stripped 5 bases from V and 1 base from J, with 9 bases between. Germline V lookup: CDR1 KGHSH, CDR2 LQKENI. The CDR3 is CASSTRDSGNTIYF. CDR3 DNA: TGTGCCAGCTCAACACGGGATTCTGGAAACACCATATATTTT.

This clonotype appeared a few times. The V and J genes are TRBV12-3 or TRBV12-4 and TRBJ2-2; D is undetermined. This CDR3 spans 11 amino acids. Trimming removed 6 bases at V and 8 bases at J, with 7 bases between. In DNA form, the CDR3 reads TGTGCCAGCAGCCCCCGGGGGGAGCTGTTTTTT. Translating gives CASSPRGELFF.

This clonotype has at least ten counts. CDR3 loop: CASSQGGGATDTQYF. CDR3 nucleotide sequence: TGCGCCAGCAGCCAGGGCGGGGGGGCCACAGATACGCAGTATTTT. The V and J genes are TRBV4-3 and TRBJ2-3; TRBD2 agrees at 9 bases. The CDR3 runs 15 residues. The germline gives CDR1 LGHNA, CDR2 YSLEER. The V gene end was trimmed by 3 bases and the J gene end by 2 bases; junction bases not matched to a gene: 3.

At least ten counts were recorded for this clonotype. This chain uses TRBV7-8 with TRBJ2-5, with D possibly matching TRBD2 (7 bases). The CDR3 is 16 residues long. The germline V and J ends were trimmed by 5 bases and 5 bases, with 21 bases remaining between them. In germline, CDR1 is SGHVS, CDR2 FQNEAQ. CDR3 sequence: CASSQGITGGGETQYF. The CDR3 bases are TGTGCCAGCAGCCAGGGGATAACGGGAGGTGGGGAGACCCAGTACTTC.

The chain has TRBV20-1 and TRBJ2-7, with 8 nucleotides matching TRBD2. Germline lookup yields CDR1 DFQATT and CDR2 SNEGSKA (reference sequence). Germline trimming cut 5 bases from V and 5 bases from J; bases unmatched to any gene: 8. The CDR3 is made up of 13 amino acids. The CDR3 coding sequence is TGCAGTGCTCATCCGAGCGGGAGAGACGAGCAGTACTTC. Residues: CSAHPSGRDEQYF.

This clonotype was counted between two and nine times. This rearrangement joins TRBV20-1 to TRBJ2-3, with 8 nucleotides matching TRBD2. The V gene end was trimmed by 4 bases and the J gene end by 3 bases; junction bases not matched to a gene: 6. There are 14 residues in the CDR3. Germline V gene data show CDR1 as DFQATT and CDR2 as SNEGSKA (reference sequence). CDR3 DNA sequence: TGCAGTGCTACCCCCAGCGGGAGAACAGATACGCAGTATTTT. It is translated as CSATPSGRTDTQYF.

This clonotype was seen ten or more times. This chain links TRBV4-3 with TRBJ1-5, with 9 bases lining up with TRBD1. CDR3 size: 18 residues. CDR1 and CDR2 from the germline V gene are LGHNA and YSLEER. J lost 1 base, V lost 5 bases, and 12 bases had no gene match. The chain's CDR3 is CASSLLPGQGRSNQPQHF. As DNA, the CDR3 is TGCGCCAGCAGCTTACTACCGGGACAGGGACGCAGCAATCAGCCCCAGCATTTT.

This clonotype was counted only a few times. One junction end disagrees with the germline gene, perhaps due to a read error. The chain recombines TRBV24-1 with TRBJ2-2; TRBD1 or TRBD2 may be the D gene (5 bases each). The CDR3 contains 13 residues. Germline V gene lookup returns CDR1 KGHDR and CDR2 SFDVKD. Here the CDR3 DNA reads TGTGCCACCAGTGATGCCGGGACCGTGGAGCTGTTTTTT. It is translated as CATSDAGTVELFF.

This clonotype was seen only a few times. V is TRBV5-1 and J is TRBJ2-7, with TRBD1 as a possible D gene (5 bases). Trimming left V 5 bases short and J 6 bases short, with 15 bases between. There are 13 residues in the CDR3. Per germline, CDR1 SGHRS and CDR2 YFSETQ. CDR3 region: CASRQEIEAEQYF. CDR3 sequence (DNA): TGCGCCAGCAGACAGGAGATCGAAGCCGAGCAGTACTTC.

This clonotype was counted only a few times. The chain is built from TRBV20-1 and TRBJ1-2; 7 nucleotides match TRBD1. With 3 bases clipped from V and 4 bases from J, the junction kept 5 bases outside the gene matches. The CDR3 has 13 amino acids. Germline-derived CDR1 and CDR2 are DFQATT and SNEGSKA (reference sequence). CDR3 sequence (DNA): TGCAGTGCTAGTAGACAGGGCATCTATGGCTACACCTTC. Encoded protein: CSASRQGIYGYTF.